The 8 T cell receptor beta chains below all came from one sample that was sequenced in a study of PD-1 blockade in classical Hodgkin lymphoma. TCRdb's table, derived via immunoSEQ multiplex PCR, lists solely in-frame clones and lacks some. Of roughly 13,000 clones in the sample, 75% to 90% are singletons; the top ten hold around 25%. Every patient relapsed after autologous stem cell transplantation, and brentuximab vedotin exposure varied. The sample here was peripheral blood mononuclear cells (PBMCs), taken at baseline. The receptor set was obtained from a human donor with classical Hodgkin lymphoma.

The chain recombines TRBV19 with TRBJ1-2, with TRBD1 matching over 7 bases. Germline values: CDR1 LNHDA, CDR2 SQIVND (reference sequence). The CDR3 covers 16 residues. The J segment lost 4 bases and the V segment lost 9 bases, leaving 17 bases of the junction unmatched. CDR3 protein: CASSRGSAGGFYGYTF. The CDR3 DNA reads TGTGCCAGCAGCCGAGGGTCGGCAGGGGGATTCTATGGCTACACCTTC.

CDR3 sequence reads: CASGRTGQGADTQYF. The CDR3 region has the DNA TGTGCCAGCGGGCGTACGGGACAGGGTGCAGATACGCAGTATTTT. The rearrangement uses TRBV19 and TRBJ2-3; 9 bases align to TRBD1. Germline loops: CDR1 LNHDA, CDR2 SQIVND (reference sequence). This CDR3 spans 15 amino acids. With V trimmed by 9 bases and J by 4 bases, 11 bases remained unmatched.

With respect to this clone: An end of the junction does not agree with germline; a read error may underlie this. The chain joins TRBV27 to TRBJ2-5; tentatively, D is TRBD2 (6 bases). This CDR3 is 15 amino acids long. Germline assignment: CDR1 MNHEY and CDR2 SMNVEV (reference sequence). The CDR3 spells CATSGSEGYQETQYF. CDR3 nucleotide sequence: TGTGCCACCAGTGGCTCGGAGGGGTACCAAGAGACCCAGTACTTC.

The CDR3 is CASSQGTALEQYF. The CDR3 DNA is TGTGCCAGCAGCCAAGGGACCGCCCTCGAGCAGTACTTC. This sequence joins TRBV11-2 and TRBJ2-7, with D possibly called TRBD1 or TRBD2 (5 bases each). The CDR3 is made up of 13 amino acids. The V end was cut by 5 bases, the J end by 6 bases, with 14 bases between. Germline loops: CDR1 SGHAT, CDR2 FQNNGV.

The chain has TRBV6-5 and TRBJ1-2; D remains unclear. Germline CDR1 MNHEY, CDR2 SVGAGI. V was shortened by 4 bases and J by 7 bases, with 10 bases between the two germline ends. CDR3 length equals 12 residues. In DNA, the CDR3 is TGTGCCAGCAGTTTAAAGGGAGGTGGCTACACCTTC. Translation gives CASSLKGGGYTF.

The sample holds one count of this clone. The chain joins TRBV6-1 to TRBJ2-1; possibly TRBD2 for D (5 bases). Deletions cut 5 bases from V and 5 bases from J, with 10 bases between. The germline V gene has CDR1 MNHNS and CDR2 SASEGT. CDR3 length: 13 amino acids. Written as DNA, the CDR3 is TGTGCCAGCAGTAGGACTGGGAACAATGAGCAGTTCTTC. Its protein is CASSRTGNNEQFF.

The rearrangement links TRBV28 to TRBJ2-1; 8 nucleotides line up with TRBD2. The germline gives CDR1 MDHEN, CDR2 SYDVKM. This CDR3 is built from 16 residues. J lost 0 bases, V lost 9 bases, and 10 bases had no gene match. The CDR3 sequence is CASRGGSLFSYNEQFF. CDR3 DNA: TGTGCCAGTCGCGGGGGGAGCCTTTTCTCCTACAATGAGCAGTTCTTC.

This chain links TRBV7-8 with TRBJ2-5; 7 bases are a match to TRBD2. TRBJ2-7 matches the DNA end more closely, so the J call is doubtful. The CDR3 is 13 amino acids. Germline-derived CDR1 and CDR2 are SGHVS and FQNEAQ. CDR3 in amino acids: CASSQGLAYEQYF. The DNA for the CDR3 is TGTGCCAGCAGCCAAGGACTAGCCTACGAGCAGTACTTC.